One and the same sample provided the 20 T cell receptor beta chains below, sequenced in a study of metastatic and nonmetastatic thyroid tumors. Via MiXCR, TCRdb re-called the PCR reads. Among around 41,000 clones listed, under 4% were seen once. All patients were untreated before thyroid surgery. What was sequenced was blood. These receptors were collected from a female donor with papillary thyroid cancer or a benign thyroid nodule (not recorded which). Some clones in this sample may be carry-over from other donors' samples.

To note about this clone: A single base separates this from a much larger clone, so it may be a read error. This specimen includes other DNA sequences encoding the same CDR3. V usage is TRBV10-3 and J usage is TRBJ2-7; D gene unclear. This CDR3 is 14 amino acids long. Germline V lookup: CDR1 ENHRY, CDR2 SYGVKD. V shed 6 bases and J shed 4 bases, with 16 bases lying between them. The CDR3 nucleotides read TGTGCCATCAGCCCCCCCAGAGCCCCATACGAGCAGTACTTC. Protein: CAISPPRAPYEQYF.

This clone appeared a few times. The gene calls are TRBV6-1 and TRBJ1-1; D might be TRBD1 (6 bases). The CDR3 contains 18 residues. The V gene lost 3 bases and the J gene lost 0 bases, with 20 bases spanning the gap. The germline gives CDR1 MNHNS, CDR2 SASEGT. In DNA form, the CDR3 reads TGTGCCAGCAGTGAGCCCCCAGGGGACGCTTATCTGAACACTGAAGCTTTCTTT. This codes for CASSEPPGDAYLNTEAFF.

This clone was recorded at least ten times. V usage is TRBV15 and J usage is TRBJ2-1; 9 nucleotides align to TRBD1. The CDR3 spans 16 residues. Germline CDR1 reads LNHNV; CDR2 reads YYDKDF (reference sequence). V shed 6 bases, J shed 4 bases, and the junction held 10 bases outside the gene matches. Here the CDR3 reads CATSTPGTGSYNEQFF. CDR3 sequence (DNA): TGTGCCACCAGTACCCCAGGGACAGGGAGTTACAATGAGCAGTTCTTC.

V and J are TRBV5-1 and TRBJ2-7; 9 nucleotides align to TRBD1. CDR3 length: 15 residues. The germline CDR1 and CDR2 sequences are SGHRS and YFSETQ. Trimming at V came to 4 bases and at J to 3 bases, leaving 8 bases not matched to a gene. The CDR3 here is CASSHGDRELYEQYF. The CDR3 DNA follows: TGCGCCAGCAGCCACGGGGACAGGGAGCTCTACGAGCAGTACTTC. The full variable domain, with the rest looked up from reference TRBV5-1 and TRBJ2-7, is KAGVTQTPRYLIKTRGQQVTLSCSPISGHRSVSWYQQTPGQGLQFLFEYFSETQRNKGNFPGRFSGRQFSNSRSEMNVSTLELGDSALYLCASSHGDRELYEQYFGPGTRLTVT.

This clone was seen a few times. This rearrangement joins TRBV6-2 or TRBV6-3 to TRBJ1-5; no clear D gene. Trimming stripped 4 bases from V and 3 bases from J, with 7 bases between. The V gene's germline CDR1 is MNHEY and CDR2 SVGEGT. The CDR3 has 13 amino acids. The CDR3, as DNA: TGTGCCAGCAGTTTGGACGCCAATCAGCCCCAGCATTTT. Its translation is CASSLDANQPQHF.

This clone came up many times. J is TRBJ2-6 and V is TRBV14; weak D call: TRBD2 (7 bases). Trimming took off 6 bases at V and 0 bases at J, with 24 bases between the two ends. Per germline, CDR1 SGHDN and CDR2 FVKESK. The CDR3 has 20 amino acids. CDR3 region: CASSSRGRDGDPSGANVLTF. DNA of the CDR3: TGTGCCAGCAGTTCAAGGGGGAGGGACGGGGACCCCTCTGGGGCCAACGTCCTGACTTTC.

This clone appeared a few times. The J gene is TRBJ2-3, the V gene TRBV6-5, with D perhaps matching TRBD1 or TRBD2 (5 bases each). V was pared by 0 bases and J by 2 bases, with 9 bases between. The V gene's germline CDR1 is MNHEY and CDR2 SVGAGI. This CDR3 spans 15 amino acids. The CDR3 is CASSYSGTPTDTQYF. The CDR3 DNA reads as TGTGCCAGCAGTTACTCGGGGACCCCCACAGATACGCAGTATTTT.

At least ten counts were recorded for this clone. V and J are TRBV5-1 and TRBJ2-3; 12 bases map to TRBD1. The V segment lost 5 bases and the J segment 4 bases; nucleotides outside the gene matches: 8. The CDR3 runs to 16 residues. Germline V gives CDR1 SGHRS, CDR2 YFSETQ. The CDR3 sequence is CASRISGTGGSDTQYF. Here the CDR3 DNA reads TGCGCCAGCAGGATATCCGGGACAGGGGGCTCAGATACGCAGTATTTT.

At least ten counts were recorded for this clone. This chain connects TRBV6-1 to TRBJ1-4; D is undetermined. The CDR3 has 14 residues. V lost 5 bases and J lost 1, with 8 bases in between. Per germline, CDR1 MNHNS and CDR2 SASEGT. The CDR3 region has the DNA TGTGCCAGCAGTCGACGAAGAACTAATGAAAAACTGTTTTTT. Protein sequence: CASSRRRTNEKLFF.

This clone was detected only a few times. The CDR3 spells CASKTSGSGEQYF. Here the CDR3 DNA reads TGCGCCAGCAAAACCAGCGGGAGCGGCGAGCAGTACTTC. This chain joins TRBV10-2 and TRBJ2-7, with 8 bases matching TRBD2. V trimming: 7 bases; J trimming: 6 bases; junction bases outside the gene matches: 8. The CDR3 length is 13 residues. Germline CDR1 reads WSHSY; CDR2 reads SAAADI.

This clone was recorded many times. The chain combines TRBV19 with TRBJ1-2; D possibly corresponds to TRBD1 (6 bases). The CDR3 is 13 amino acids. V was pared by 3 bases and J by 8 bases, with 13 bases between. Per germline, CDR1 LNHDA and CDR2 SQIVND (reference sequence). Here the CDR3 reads CASSIDRRLGYTF. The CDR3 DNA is TGTGCCAGTAGTATCGACAGGCGCCTGGGCTACACCTTC.

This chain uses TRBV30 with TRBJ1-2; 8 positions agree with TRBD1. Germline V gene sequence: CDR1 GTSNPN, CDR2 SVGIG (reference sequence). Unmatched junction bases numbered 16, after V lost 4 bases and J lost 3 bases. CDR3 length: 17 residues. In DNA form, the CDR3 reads TGTGCCTGGACGGGCGTGCGGACAGGGACCTCTCACTATGGCTACACCTTC. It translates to CAWTGVRTGTSHYGYTF.

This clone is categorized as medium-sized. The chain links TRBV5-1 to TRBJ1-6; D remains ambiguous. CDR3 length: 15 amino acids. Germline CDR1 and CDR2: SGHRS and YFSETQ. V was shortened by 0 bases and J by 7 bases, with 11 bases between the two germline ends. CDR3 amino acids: CASSLVEGGNSPLHF. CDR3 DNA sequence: TGCGCCAGCAGCTTGGTTGAGGGAGGCAATTCACCCCTCCACTTT.

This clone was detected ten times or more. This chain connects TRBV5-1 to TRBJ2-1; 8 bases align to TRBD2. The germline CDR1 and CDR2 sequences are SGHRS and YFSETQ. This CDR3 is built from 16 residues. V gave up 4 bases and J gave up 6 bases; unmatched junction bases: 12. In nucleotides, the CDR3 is TGCGCCAGCAGCCCGAGTGGGACTAGGGCCCTCAATGAGCAGTTCTTC. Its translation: CASSPSGTRALNEQFF.

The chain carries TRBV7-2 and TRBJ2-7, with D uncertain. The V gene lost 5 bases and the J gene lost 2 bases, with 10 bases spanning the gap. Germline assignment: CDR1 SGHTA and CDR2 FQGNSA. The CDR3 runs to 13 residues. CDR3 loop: CASSPTVTYEQYF. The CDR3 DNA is TGTGCCAGCAGCCCCACAGTTACCTACGAGCAGTACTTC.

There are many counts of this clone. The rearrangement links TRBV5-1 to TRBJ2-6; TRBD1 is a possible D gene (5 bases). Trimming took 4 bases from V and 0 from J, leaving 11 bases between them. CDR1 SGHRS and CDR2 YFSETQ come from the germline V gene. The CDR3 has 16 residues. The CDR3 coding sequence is TGCGCCAGCAGCCCCCAGACAGCCTCTGGGGCCAACGTCCTGACTTTC. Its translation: CASSPQTASGANVLTF.

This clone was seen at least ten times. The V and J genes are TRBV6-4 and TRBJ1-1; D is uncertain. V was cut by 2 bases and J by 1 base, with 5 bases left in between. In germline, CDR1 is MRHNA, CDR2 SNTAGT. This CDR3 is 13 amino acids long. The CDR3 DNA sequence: TGTGCCAGCAGTGACAGGGAGAACACTGAAGCTTTCTTT. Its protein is CASSDRENTEAFF.

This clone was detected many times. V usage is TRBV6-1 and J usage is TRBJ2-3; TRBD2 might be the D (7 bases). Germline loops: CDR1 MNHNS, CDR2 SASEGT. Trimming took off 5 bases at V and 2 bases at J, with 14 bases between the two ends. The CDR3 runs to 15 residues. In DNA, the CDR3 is TGTGCCAGCAGTCCGGGGGGCCAGGTCACAGATACGCAGTATTTT. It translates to CASSPGGQVTDTQYF.

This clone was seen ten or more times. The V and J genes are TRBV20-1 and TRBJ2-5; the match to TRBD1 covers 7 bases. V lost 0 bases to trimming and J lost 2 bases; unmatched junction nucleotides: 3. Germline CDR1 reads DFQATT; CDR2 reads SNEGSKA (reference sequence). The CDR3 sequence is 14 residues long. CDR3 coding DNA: TGCAGTGCTAGAGATCGCAGGGGGCAAGAGACCCAGTACTTC. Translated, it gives CSARDRRGQETQYF.

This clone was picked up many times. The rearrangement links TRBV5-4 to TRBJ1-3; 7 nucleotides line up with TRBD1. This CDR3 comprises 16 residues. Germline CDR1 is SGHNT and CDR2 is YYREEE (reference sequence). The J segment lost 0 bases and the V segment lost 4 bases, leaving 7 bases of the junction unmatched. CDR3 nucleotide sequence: TGTGCCAGCAGCGCAGTGCAGGGGGTCTCTGGAAACACCATATATTTT. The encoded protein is CASSAVQGVSGNTIYF.